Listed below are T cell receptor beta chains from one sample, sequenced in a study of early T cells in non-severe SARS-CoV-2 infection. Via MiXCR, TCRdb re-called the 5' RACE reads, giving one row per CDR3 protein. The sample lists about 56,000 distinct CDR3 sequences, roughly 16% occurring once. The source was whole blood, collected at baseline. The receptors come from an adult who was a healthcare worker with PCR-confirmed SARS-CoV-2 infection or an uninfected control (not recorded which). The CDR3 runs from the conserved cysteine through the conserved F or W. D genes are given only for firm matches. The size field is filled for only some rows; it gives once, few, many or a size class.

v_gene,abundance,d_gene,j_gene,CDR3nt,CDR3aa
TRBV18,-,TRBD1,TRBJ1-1,TGTGCCAGCTCACCACTTCGGTCAGGGGGCATGGAAGCTTTCTTT,CASSPLRSGGMEAFF
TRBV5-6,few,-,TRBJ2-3,TGTGCCAGCAGCCCCGCCGGGTTGGGCCTAGATACGCAGTATTTT,CASSPAGLGLDTQYF
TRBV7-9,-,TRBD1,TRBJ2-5,TGTGCCAGCAGCTTAGAAGTGGGGACAGGGACACAAGAGACCCAGTACTTC,CASSLEVGTGTQETQYF
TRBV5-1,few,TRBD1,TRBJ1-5,TGCGCCAGCAGCCTGGGACAGCTAGATCAGCCCCAGCATTTT,CASSLGQLDQPQHF
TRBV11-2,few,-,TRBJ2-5,TGTGCCAGCAGGCGGGCCGTATCCCAAGAGACCCAGTACTTC,CASRRAVSQETQYF
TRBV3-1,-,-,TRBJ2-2,TGTGCCAGCAGCCATACAGGTCCCACCGGGGAGCTGTTTTTT,CASSHTGPTGELFF
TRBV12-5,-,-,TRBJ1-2,TGTGCTAGTGGGGCCCCTAACCGGGAAGGCTACACCTTC,CASGAPNREGYTF
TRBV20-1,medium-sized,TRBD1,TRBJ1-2,TGCAGTGCTAACTCCGGGACAGAAATGAACTACACCTTC,CSANSGTEMNYTF
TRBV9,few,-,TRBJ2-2,TGTGCCAGCAGCGCACAGTTTGGCCGCGTCACCGGGGAGCTGTTTTTT,CASSAQFGRVTGELFF
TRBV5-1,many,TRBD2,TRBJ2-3,TGCGCCAGCAGCACCGGACTAGCGGAGAGCACAGATACGCAGTATTTT,CASSTGLAESTDTQYF
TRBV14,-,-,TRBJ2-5,TGTGCCAGCAGCCAAGATCACCCGGCTTTGGAGACCCAGTACTTC,CASSQDHPALETQYF
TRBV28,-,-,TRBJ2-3,TGTGCCAGCATCCAGGGGGGACTAGAGACAGATACGCAGTATTTT,CASIQGGLETDTQYF
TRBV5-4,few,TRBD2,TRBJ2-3,TGTGCCAGCAGCTTGTGGGCTAGCGGGAAAACAGATACGCAGTATTTT,CASSLWASGKTDTQYF
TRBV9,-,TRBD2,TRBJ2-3,TGTGCCAGCAGCGTTAGCGGGGTAGATACGCAGTATTTT,CASSVSGVDTQYF
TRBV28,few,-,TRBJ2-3,TGTGCCAGCAGTTTATTGGGGAGCCGGGGAGATACGCAGTATTTT,CASSLLGSRGDTQYF
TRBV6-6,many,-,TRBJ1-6,TGTGCCAGCAATCAGGGCAGGGGAGGATCACCCCTCCACTTT,CASNQGRGGSPLHF
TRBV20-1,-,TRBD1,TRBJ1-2,TGCAGTGCTAGACCCCGACAGGGAAGCGGCTACACCTTC,CSARPRQGSGYTF
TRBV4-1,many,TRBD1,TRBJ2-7,TGCGCCAGCAGAAAAGGGACAGGCTTACCCTACGAGCAGTACTTC,CASRKGTGLPYEQYF
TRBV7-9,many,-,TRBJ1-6,TGTGCCAGCAGCTCGGTCGACAGGCGGCTGAGCTCCTATAATTCACCCCTCCACTTT,CASSSVDRRLSSYNSPLHF
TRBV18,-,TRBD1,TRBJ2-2,TGTGCCATCTCACCAAAGAACAGGGGCCCAGGCGGCACCGGGGAGCTGTTTTTT,CAISPKNRGPGGTGELFF
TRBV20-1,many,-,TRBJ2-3,TGCAGTGCTAGACGGGGGCCCAGCACAGATACGCAGTATTTT,CSARRGPSTDTQYF
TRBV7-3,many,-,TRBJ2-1,TGTGCCAGCAGCTTATCCGGAGACGGTGAGCAGTTCTTC,CASSLSGDGEQFF
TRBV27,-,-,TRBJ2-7,TGTGCCAGCAGGGACAGAACCTACGAGCAGTACTTC,CASRDRTYEQYF
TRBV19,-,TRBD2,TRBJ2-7,TGTGCCAGTAGTGGGACTAGCTTATCCTACGAGCAGTACTTC,CASSGTSLSYEQYF
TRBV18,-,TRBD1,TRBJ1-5,TGTGCCAGCTCACCCCCAGGGGGCCGGAATCAGCCCCAGCATTTT,CASSPPGGRNQPQHF